One sample yielded the 9 T cell receptor beta chains listed below, sequenced in a study of shared clonotypes between healthy human individuals. Measured with immunoSEQ multiplex PCR; TCRdb has only the in-frame clones, and not every one. The table includes approximately 2,200,000 clones, just over 90% detected once. The naive CD8 subset, CD45RO-negative cells positively selected for CCR7, excluded terminally differentiated effector memory CD45RA+ cells. The sample comprised naive CD8+ T cells from PBMCs. The receptors originated from a man between 18 and 35 years old in good health. Some clones in this sample may be carry-over from other donors' samples.

The sample holds one count of this clone. The chain is built from TRBV19 and TRBJ1-5, with D unclear. Germline values: CDR1 LNHDA, CDR2 SQIVND (reference sequence). The CDR3 is made up of 16 amino acids. The V end lost 3 bases, the J end lost 1 base, and 13 bases lay between the germline ends. The CDR3 sequence: CASSIGHRISNQPQHF. CDR3 in DNA: TGTGCCAGTAGTATTGGGCACCGGATCAGCAATCAGCCCCAGCATTTT. Supplemented by reference TRBV19 and TRBJ1-5, the full variable domain reads DGGITQSPKYLFRKEGQNVTLSCEQNLNHDAMYWYRQDPGQGLRLIYYSQIVNDFQKGDIAEGYSVSREKKESFPLTVTSAQKNPTAFYLCASSIGHRISNQPQHFGDGTRLSIL.

This sequence joins TRBV10-2 and TRBJ2-4; D may be TRBD2 (7 bases). In germline, CDR1 is WSHSY, CDR2 SAAADI. The CDR3 consists of 17 residues. V lost 1 base to trimming and J lost 2 bases, with 15 bases between them. The CDR3 loop is CASSELPGGWTKNIQYF. As DNA, the CDR3 is TGCGCCAGCAGTGAGTTGCCGGGGGGCTGGACCAAAAACATTCAGTACTTC.

This clone was recorded a few times. The sample contains more than one DNA sequence encoding this CDR3. The J gene is TRBJ1-1, the V gene TRBV29-1; D is perhaps TRBD1 (5 bases). The germline V gene has CDR1 SQVTM and CDR2 ANQGSEA. V was pared by 5 bases and J by 1 base, with 8 bases between. This CDR3 has 12 amino acids. CDR3 sequence reads: CSVRGGNTEAFF. CDR3 bases: TGCAGCGTTAGGGGAGGGAACACTGAAGCTTTCTTT.

This chain links TRBV19 with TRBJ1-1; D is unclear. Germline CDR1 and CDR2: LNHDA and SQIVND (reference sequence). V was cut by 3 bases and J by 0 bases, with 11 bases left in between. The CDR3 is 15 amino acids. The CDR3 spells CASSIEAGVNTEAFF. CDR3 bases: TGTGCCAGTAGTATTGAGGCGGGAGTGAACACTGAAGCTTTCTTT. The full variable domain, completed using reference TRBV19 and TRBJ1-1, is DGGITQSPKYLFRKEGQNVTLSCEQNLNHDAMYWYRQDPGQGLRLIYYSQIVNDFQKGDIAEGYSVSREKKESFPLTVTSAQKNPTAFYLCASSIEAGVNTEAFFGQGTRLTVV.

This clone has just a few counts. The chain uses TRBV2 and TRBJ1-3; D gene unclear. Germline CDR1 reads SNHLY; CDR2 reads FYNNEI. The CDR3 contains 11 residues. Deletions cut 8 bases from V and 4 bases from J, with 6 bases between. The CDR3 region is CASGTGNTIYF. CDR3 nucleotide sequence: TGTGCCAGCGGAACAGGAAACACCATATATTTT.

This chain uses TRBV7-8 with TRBJ2-3, with 8 bases lining up with TRBD1. The CDR3 consists of 15 residues. Trimming cost V 9 bases and J 1 base; bases outside gene matches: 9. Germline V gene data show CDR1 as SGHVS and CDR2 as FQNEAQ. The CDR3 DNA reads TGTGCCAGTCTCCCTCAGGGGGCCCGCACAGATACGCAGTATTTT. This codes for CASLPQGARTDTQYF.

V and J are TRBV5-4 and TRBJ2-7, with TRBD2 matching over 7 bases. J lost 3 bases, V lost 1 base, and 7 bases had no gene match. The germline V gene encodes CDR1 SGHNT and CDR2 YYREEE (reference sequence). The CDR3 spans 15 residues. The CDR3 sequence is CASSLLRERFYEQYF. DNA of the CDR3: TGTGCCAGCAGCTTGCTGCGGGAGCGTTTCTACGAGCAGTACTTC.

This sequence joins TRBV10-3 and TRBJ2-7; a weak D match, TRBD1 (5 bases). From germline, CDR1 is ENHRY and CDR2 SYGVKD. Trimming took 3 bases from V and 2 from J, leaving 5 bases between them. The CDR3 is 12 residues long. The DNA of the CDR3 is TGTGCCATCAGTGACAGGGCCTACGAGCAGTACTTC. This sequence encodes CAISDRAYEQYF.

This sequence joins TRBV27 and TRBJ2-1, with TRBD2 matching 8 bases. Germline lookup yields CDR1 MNHEY and CDR2 SMNVEV (reference sequence). The CDR3 covers 18 residues. The V segment lost 7 bases and the J segment 8 bases; nucleotides outside the gene matches: 22. CDR3 nucleotide sequence: TGTGCCAGCACCGGGGCCGGGGGAAGCGGGAGTGGGATCGATGAGCAGTTCTTC. Its translation: CASTGAGGSGSGIDEQFF.